The present TCR beta chain was sequenced within a study of shared clonotypes between healthy human individuals. CD45RO-negative, CCR7-positively selected cells formed the naive CD8 fraction, excluding terminally differentiated effector memory CD45RA+ cells. In the source study's methods: Owing to the provision of junction-only sequences devoid of quality scores by immunoSEQ, filtering differed. The protocol was immunoSEQ multiplex PCR, while the TCRdb copy is restricted to in-frame clones and leaves out a portion. V, J and clone size were drawn from that table, and D and trimming were deduced from the DNA. The sample yields about 2,200,000 clones, roughly 91% seen once. The sample comprised naive CD8+ T cells from PBMCs. This sequence was found in a man between 18 and 35 years old in good health. Some clones in this sample may be carry-over from other donors' samples.

The CDR3 DNA reads as TGTGCCTGGAGTGTACAGGGGGCGGCTGAAGCTTTCTTT. Translated, it gives CAWSVQGAAEAFF. The V gene is TRBV30, the J gene TRBJ1-1; 9 nucleotides align to TRBD1. CDR3 size: 13 residues. CDR1 and CDR2 from the germline V gene are GTSNPN and SVGIG (reference sequence). Trimming cost V 0 bases and J 6 bases; bases outside gene matches: 2.